This T cell receptor (beta chain) appears in the sequencing data of a study of OX40 agonist ivuxolimab in advanced cancers. The CDR3 runs 13 residues. Germline loops: CDR1 SGHTA, CDR2 FQGNSA. V was trimmed by 1 base and J by 8 bases, leaving 8 bases between them. Clones were sequenced by immunoSEQ multiplex PCR, and TCRdb holds only the in-frame ones, with some missing. The data hold tens of thousands of clones, with more than 75% observed a single time. Sequencing used CD4+ or CD8+ T cells sorted from blood, obtained in a trial of the OX40 agonist ivuxolimab. This TCR came from an adult with an advanced solid tumor such as melanoma, head and neck, liver or kidney cancer. The gene calls are TRBV7-2 and TRBJ1-4; D gene uncertain. The CDR3 protein is CASSLEAEEKLFF. The CDR3 DNA follows: TGTGCCAGCAGCTTAGAGGCGGAAGAAAAACTGTTTTTT.